These T cell receptor beta chains were read from a single sample in a study of blood T cells in healthy people across ages. TCRdb reprocessed the 5' RACE reads with MiXCR, giving one entry per CDR3 protein. The table has some 780,000 distinct CDR3 sequences, just over 55% seen once. The specimen was blood. These receptors originate from a man aged 40-50 years in good health. Each CDR3 is given with its conserved first and last residue. A D gene is named only where the DNA matches it firmly. Rows may omit the clone size; those that give it use once, few, many or a size class.

j_gene	abundance	d_gene	v_gene	CDR3nt	CDR3aa
TRBJ2-1	few	TRBD2	TRBV28	TGTGCCAGCAGTTTGGGCCTAGCGGGCCTCTACAATGAGCAGTTCTTC	CASSLGLAGLYNEQFF
TRBJ2-7	few	TRBD2	TRBV7-2	TGTGCCAGCAGCTCGAGACTAGCGGGAGGGCCTCTTTACTACGAGCAGTACTTC	CASSSRLAGGPLYYEQYF
TRBJ2-3	NA	TRBD2	TRBV7-2	TGTGCCAGCAGGGGAGGGCGAGCGGGAGGAATGAGCACAGATACGCAGTATTTT	CASRGGRAGGMSTDTQYF
TRBJ2-2	few	TRBD2	TRBV29-1	TGCAGCGTTGATTATAGCGGGATTGGCGGGGAGCTGTTTTTT	CSVDYSGIGGELFF
TRBJ2-5	NA	TRBD1	TRBV18	TGTGCCAGCTCACCATACAGGGGGAAGGAGGAGACCCAGTACTTC	CASSPYRGKEETQYF
TRBJ2-3	few	NA	TRBV28	TGTGCCAGCAGTTTTAGGCTAGGGGGCACAGATACGCAGTATTTT	CASSFRLGGTDTQYF
TRBJ2-5	NA	NA	TRBV6-1	TGTGCCAGCAGTGAACTTTCGGCGGGACGGGAGACCCAGTACTTC	CASSELSAGRETQYF
TRBJ2-7	NA	TRBD1	TRBV24-1	TGTGCCACCAGTGACCCGGGACAGGCGTCCTACGAGCAGTACTTC	CATSDPGQASYEQYF
TRBJ2-7	NA	NA	TRBV7-2	TGTGCCAGCAGCCCCCGGGGTGCGGGAACTACGGCCGAGCAGTACTTC	CASSPRGAGTTAEQYF
TRBJ1-1	few	TRBD1	TRBV10-3	TGTGCCATCAGCGCGGACAGGGGAATCACTGAAGCTTTCTTT	CAISADRGITEAFF
TRBJ2-3	few	NA	TRBV11-2	TGTGCCAGCAGCGGCAGGGTGTTCAGCACAGATACGCAGTATTTT	CASSGRVFSTDTQYF
TRBJ2-6	once	NA	TRBV28	TGTGCCAGCAGTCAAACAGGTTTAGCTGGGGCCAACGTCCTGACTTTC	CASSQTGLAGANVLTF
TRBJ2-1	NA	NA	TRBV6-2/TRBV6-3	TGTGCCAGCAGTTACTCGACTTCGGGCTCCTACAATGAGCAGTTCTTC	CASSYSTSGSYNEQFF
TRBJ2-7	few	NA	TRBV6-2/TRBV6-3	TGTGCCAGCAGTTACCAGTACGAGCAGTACTTC	CASSYQYEQYF
TRBJ1-2	NA	TRBD1	TRBV20-1	TGCAGTGCTCCTCGGGACAGGCCCTTATATGGCTACACCTTC	CSAPRDRPLYGYTF
TRBJ2-1	once	TRBD2	TRBV6-2/TRBV6-3	TGTGCCAGCAGTTATGCGGCCAGCGGGAGGGCCCTAAAGGGGCAGTTCTTC	CASSYAASGRALKGQFF
TRBJ2-5	NA	NA	TRBV7-7	TGTGCTAGCAGCCTAGGATCTGTGTCGGGGGAGACCCAGTACTTC	CASSLGSVSGETQYF
TRBJ2-1	NA	TRBD2	TRBV5-6	TGTGCCAGCAGCTTTTCAGTCCTAGCGGGTACCAATGAGCAGTTCTTC	CASSFSVLAGTNEQFF
TRBJ2-1	NA	NA	TRBV6-6	TGTGCCAGCAGTTACCCCACAACGTCTCTGGAGAATGAGCAGTTCTTC	CASSYPTTSLENEQFF
TRBJ1-2	few	NA	TRBV10-3	TGTGCCACCGGACAGCCAAACTATGGCTACACCTTC	CATGQPNYGYTF
TRBJ1-2	once	NA	TRBV7-9	TGTGCCAGCAGCTTGGTGAATACTAACTATGGCTACACCTTC	CASSLVNTNYGYTF
TRBJ1-2	few	NA	TRBV5-1	TGCGCCAGCAGCTTGGACCTGGGCGCCTATGGCTACACCTTC	CASSLDLGAYGYTF
TRBJ2-1	NA	NA	TRBV20-1	TGCAGTCCATCAAGGAATGAGCAGTTCTTC	CSPSRNEQFF
TRBJ2-1	few	NA	TRBV11-2	TGTGCCAGCAGCTTACATCTGGACCATGAGCAGTTCTTC	CASSLHLDHEQFF
TRBJ2-5	NA	NA	TRBV18	TGTGCCAGCTCACCACTGCCGGGGCGGGAGACCCAGTACTTC	CASSPLPGRETQYF
TRBJ1-1	NA	NA	TRBV20-1	TGCAGTGCTTGGGACGGAAACACTGAAGCTTTCTTT	CSAWDGNTEAFF
TRBJ2-7	many	TRBD1	TRBV28	TGTGCCAGCAGTTCTTTCGGGACAGGGAGCTACGAGCAGTACTTC	CASSSFGTGSYEQYF
TRBJ2-5	NA	NA	TRBV29-1	TGCAGCGCACGGTTTTTTTGGGAGACCCAGTACTTC	CSARFFWETQYF
TRBJ2-7	NA	NA	TRBV29-1	TGCAGCGTTCGCCGTCAGGGAGGCGAGCAGTACTTC	CSVRRQGGEQYF
TRBJ2-7	few	TRBD1	TRBV10-3	TGTGCCATCAGTGACTTGAGGGGGCAAGGCGAGCAGTACTTC	CAISDLRGQGEQYF
TRBJ2-5	NA	NA	TRBV3-1	TGTGCCAGCAGCCAAGTCAGGGGACAAGAGACCCAGTACTTC	CASSQVRGQETQYF
TRBJ2-1	few	NA	TRBV11-1	TGTGCCAGCAGCTGGGCGGACAGCTACAATGAGCAGTTCTTC	CASSWADSYNEQFF
TRBJ2-7	many	NA	TRBV5-1	TGCGCCAGCAGCTTGTCAGCTTTGGACGAGCAGTACTTC	CASSLSALDEQYF